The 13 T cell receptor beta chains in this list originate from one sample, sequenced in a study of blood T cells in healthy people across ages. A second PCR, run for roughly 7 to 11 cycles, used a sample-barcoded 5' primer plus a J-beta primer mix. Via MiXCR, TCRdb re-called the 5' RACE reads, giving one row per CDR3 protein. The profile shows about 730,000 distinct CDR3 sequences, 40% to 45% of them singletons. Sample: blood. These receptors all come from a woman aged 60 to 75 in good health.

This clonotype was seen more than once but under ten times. CDR3 sequence reads: CASSPAGRVHEQYF. For the CDR3, the DNA is TGTGCCAGCAGCCCCGCGGGCAGGGTACACGAGCAGTACTTC. The rearrangement uses TRBV6-5 and TRBJ2-7; the D gene could be TRBD1 or TRBD2 (5 bases each). The CDR3 is made up of 14 amino acids. With 6 bases removed from V and 5 bases from J, the gap between germline ends came to 17 bases. Germline V gene data show CDR1 as MNHEY and CDR2 as SVGAGI.

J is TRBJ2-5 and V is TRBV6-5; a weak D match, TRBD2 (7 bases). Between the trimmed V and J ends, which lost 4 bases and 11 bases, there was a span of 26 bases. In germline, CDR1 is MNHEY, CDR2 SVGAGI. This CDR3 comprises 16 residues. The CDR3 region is CASSSLRGGTNNEQYF. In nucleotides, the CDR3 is TGTGCCAGCAGTTCGTTAAGGGGGGGCACAAACAATGAGCAGTACTTC.

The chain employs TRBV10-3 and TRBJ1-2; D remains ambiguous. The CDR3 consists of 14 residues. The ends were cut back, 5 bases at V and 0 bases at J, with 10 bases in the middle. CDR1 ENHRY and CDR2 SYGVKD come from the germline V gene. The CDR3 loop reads CAISPDVTNYGYTF. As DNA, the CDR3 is TGTGCCATCAGTCCCGACGTCACTAACTATGGCTACACCTTC.

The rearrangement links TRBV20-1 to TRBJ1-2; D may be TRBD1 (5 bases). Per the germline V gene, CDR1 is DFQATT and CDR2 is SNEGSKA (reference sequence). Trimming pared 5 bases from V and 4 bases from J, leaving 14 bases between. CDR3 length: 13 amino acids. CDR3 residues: CSAYQGEGYGYTF. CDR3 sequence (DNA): TGCAGTGCTTATCAGGGCGAGGGCTATGGCTACACCTTC.

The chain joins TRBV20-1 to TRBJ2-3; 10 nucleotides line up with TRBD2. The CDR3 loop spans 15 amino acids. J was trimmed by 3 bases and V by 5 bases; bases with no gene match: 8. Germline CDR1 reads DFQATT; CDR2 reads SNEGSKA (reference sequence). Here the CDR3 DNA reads TGCAGTGCTGCCCGACTAGCGGGTGGGACAGATACGCAGTATTTT. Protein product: CSAARLAGGTDTQYF.

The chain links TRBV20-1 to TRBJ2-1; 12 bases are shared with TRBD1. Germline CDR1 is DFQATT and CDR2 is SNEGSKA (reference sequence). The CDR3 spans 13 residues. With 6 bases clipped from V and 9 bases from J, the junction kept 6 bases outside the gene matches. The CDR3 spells CSASGTGGVEQFF. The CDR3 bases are TGCAGTGCGTCGGGGACAGGGGGCGTTGAGCAGTTCTTC.

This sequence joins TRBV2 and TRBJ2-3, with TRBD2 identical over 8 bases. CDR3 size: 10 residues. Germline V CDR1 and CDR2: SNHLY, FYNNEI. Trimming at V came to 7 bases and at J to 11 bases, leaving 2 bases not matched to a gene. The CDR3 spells CASNLAGQYF. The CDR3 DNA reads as TGTGCCAGCAACCTAGCGGGGCAGTATTTT.

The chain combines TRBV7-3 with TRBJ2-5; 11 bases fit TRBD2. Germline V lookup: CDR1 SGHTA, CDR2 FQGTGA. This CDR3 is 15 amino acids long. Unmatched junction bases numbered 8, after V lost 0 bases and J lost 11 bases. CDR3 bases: TGTGCCAGCAGCTTAACGACTAGCGGGAAAAATGAGCAGTACTTC. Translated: CASSLTTSGKNEQYF.

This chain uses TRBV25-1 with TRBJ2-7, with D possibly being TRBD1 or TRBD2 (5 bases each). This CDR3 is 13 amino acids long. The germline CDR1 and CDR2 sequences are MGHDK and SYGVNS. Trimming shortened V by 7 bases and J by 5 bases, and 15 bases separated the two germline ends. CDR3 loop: CASNGVGENEQYF. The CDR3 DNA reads TGTGCCAGCAACGGAGTGGGGGAGAACGAGCAGTACTTC.

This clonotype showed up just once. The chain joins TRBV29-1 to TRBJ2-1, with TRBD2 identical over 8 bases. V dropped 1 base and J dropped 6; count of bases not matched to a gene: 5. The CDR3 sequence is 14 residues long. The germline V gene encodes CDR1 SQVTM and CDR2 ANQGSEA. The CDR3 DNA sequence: TGCAGCGTTGAAGGTAGCGGGGAGGTCAATGAGCAGTTCTTC. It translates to CSVEGSGEVNEQFF.

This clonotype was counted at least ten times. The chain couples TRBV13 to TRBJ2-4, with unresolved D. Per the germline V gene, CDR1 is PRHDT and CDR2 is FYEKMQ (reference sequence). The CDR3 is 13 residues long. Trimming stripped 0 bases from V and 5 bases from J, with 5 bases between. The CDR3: CASSLGRENIQYF. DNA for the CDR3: TGTGCCAGCAGCTTAGGCCGCGAAAACATTCAGTACTTC.

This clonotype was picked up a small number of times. The chain's CDR3 is CASRTGGYNEQFF. In nucleotides, the CDR3 is TGTGCCAGCAGAACAGGGGGATACAATGAGCAGTTCTTC. V and J are TRBV21-1 and TRBJ2-1; TRBD1, the D gene given by the table, was not confirmed from the DNA. TRBV21-1 is shown as a pseudogene. The CDR3 runs 13 residues.

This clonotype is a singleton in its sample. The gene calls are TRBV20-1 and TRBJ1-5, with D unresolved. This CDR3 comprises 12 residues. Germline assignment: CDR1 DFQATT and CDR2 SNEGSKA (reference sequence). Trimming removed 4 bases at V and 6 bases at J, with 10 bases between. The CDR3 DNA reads TGCAGTGCTAAGTTCGCTGGTCAGCCCCAGCATTTT. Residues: CSAKFAGQPQHF.